Reported below is one TCR beta chain. What it binds is not known. It was by 5' RACE with UMI labels that the TRB cDNA libraries were prepared. TCRdb reprocessed the 5' RACE reads; each CDR3 protein has one entry and no DNA is given. The sample spans about 110,000 distinct CDR3 sequences; the ten largest clones claim more than 0.35%. These data are taken from a study of CXCR3-negative and CXCR3-positive naive CD8 T cells. Notes on the study in general: Naive CXCR3-positive and CXCR3-negative cells shared TRBV-TRBJ usage; memory cells diverged. CXCR3 expression dropped partially after cryopreservation, and most assays relied on fresh PBMCs. Naive cells positive for CXCR3 carried more hydrophobic TRB CDR3s than CXCR3-negative ones.

CDR3 length equals 21 residues. Germline loops: CDR1 SQVTM, CDR2 ANQGSEA. The receptor was isolated from a human donor in good health. Some clones in this sample may be carry-over from other donors' samples. V and J are TRBV29-1 and TRBJ2-7; there is no DNA to check the TCRdb D call of TRBD1. The sample comprised naive CXCR3+ CD8+ T cells from blood. Subset defined: CD45RO-CCR7+CD27+CD95- naive CD8+ T cells expressing CXCR3 (TNR3+). CDR3 protein: CSVEGGRDRNRLPILFYEQYF.